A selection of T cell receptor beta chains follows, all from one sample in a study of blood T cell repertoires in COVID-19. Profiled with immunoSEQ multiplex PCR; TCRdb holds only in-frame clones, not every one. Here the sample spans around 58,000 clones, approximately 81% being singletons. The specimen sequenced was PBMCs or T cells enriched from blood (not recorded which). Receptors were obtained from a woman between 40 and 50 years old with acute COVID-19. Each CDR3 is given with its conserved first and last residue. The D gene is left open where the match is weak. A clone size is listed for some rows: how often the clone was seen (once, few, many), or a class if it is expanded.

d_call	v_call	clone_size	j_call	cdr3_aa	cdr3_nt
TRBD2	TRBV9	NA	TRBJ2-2	CASSPALAGANTGELFF	TGTGCCAGCAGCCCGGCCCTAGCGGGGGCGAACACCGGGGAGCTGTTTTTT
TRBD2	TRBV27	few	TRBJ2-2	CASSLGTSGGELFF	TGTGCCAGCAGTTTGGGGACTAGCGGCGGGGAGCTGTTTTTT
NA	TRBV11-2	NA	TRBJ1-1	CASSLRREQFEAFF	TGTGCCAGCAGCTTAAGGAGGGAGCAATTTGAAGCTTTCTTT
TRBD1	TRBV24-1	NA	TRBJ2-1	CATRDSSYNEQFF	TGTGCCACCCGGGACAGCTCCTACAATGAGCAGTTCTTC
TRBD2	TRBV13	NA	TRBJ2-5	CASSGLLAGPGETQYF	TGTGCCAGCAGCGGACTACTAGCGGGGCCGGGGGAGACCCAGTACTTC
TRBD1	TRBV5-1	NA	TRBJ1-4	CASSLTGGNEKLFF	TGCGCCAGCAGCTTGACAGGGGGTAATGAAAAACTGTTTTTT
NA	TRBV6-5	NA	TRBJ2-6	CASRRDNSGANVLTF	TGTGCCAGCCGCCGGGACAACTCTGGGGCCAACGTCCTGACTTTC
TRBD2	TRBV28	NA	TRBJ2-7	CASSRTAGEYEQYF	TGTGCCAGCAGCCGCACCGCGGGAGAGTACGAGCAGTACTTC
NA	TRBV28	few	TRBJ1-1	CASSPPSVKAFF	TGTGCCAGCAGCCCCCCCTCGGTTAAAGCTTTCTTT
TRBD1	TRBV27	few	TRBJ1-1	CASGGQVLLDTEAFF	TGTGCCAGCGGGGGACAGGTCTTGTTGGACACTGAAGCTTTCTTT
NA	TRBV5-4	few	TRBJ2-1	CASSSRGMGSEQFF	TGTGCCAGCAGTAGTAGAGGGATGGGTTCGGAGCAGTTCTTC
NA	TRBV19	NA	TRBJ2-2	CASSLSGRTGELFF	TGTGCCAGTAGTCTTAGCGGCCGCACCGGGGAGCTGTTTTTT
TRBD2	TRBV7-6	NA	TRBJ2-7	CASSLRTSENYEQYF	TGTGCCAGCAGCTTAAGGACTAGTGAAAACTACGAGCAGTACTTC
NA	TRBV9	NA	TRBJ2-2	CASSVGGGTGTGELFF	TGTGCCAGCAGCGTAGGGGGCGGGACTGGCACCGGGGAGCTGTTTTTT
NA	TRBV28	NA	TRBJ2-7	CASRPASRGYEQYF	TGTGCCAGCAGACCGGCGTCTAGGGGCTACGAGCAGTACTTC
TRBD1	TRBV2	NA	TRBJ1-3	CASSGRDRGAGNTIYF	TGTGCCAGCAGTGGCCGGGACAGGGGCGCTGGAAACACCATATATTTT
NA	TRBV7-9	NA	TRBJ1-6	CASSFGGGADSPLHF	TGTGCCAGCAGCTTCGGTGGGGGCGCAGATTCACCCCTCCACTTT
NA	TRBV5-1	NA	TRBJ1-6	CASSLEGQSNSPLHF	TGCGCCAGCAGCTTGGAAGGACAGTCCAATTCACCCCTCCACTTT
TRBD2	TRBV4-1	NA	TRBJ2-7	CASSQDTSGITYEQYF	TGCGCCAGCAGCCAAGATACTAGCGGGATAACCTACGAGCAGTACTTC
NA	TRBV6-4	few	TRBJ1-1	CASTAGVNTEAFF	TGTGCCAGCACAGCCGGGGTGAACACTGAAGCTTTCTTT
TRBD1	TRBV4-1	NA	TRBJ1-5	CASRGQGNNQPQHF	TGCGCCAGCCGAGGACAGGGCAACAATCAGCCCCAGCATTTT
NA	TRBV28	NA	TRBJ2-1	CASSLAPPGYNEQFF	TGTGCCAGCAGTTTAGCTCCACCGGGCTACAATGAGCAGTTCTTC
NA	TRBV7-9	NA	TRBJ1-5	CASSSGFSNQPQHF	TGTGCCAGCAGCTCCGGGTTTAGCAATCAGCCCCAGCATTTT
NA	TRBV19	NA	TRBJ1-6	CASSILLGGSEDSPLHF	TGTGCCAGTAGTATCTTACTAGGGGGTTCCGAGGATTCACCCCTCCACTTT
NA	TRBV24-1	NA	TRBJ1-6	CAPRPSSYNSPLHF	TGTGCCCCCCGCCCGAGCTCCTATAATTCACCCCTCCACTTT
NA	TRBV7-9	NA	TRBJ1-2	CASSPQTGFNYGYTF	TGTGCCAGCAGCCCACAGACAGGCTTTAACTATGGCTACACCTTC
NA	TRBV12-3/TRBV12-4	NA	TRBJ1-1	CASSLKGPRAFF	TGTGCCAGCAGTTTGAAGGGGCCTAGAGCTTTCTTT
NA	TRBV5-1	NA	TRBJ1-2	CASSSDRIGNGYTF	TGCGCCAGCAGCAGTGACAGGATAGGGAATGGCTACACCTTC
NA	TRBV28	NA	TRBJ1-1	CASSLSSKGKDTEAFF	TGTGCCAGCAGTTTATCCTCGAAGGGGAAGGACACTGAAGCTTTCTTT
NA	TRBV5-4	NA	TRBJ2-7	CASSLERASYEQYF	TGTGCCAGCAGCTTGGAGCGGGCCTCCTACGAGCAGTACTTC
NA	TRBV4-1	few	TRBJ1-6	CASSQPRERSYNSPLHF	TGCGCCAGCAGCCAACCGAGAGAGAGGTCCTATAATTCACCCCTCCACTTT
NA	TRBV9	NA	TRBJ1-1	CASSSGNTEAFF	TGTGCCAGCAGCTCGGGGAACACTGAAGCTTTCTTT
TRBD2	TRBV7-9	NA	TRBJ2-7	CASSPVLAGGGLGSYEQYF	TGTGCCAGCAGCCCTGTGCTAGCGGGAGGCGGACTCGGATCCTACGAGCAGTACTTC
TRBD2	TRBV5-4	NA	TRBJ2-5	CASSSGTRTQETQYF	TGTGCCAGCAGCTCGGGGACTAGGACGCAAGAGACCCAGTACTTC